The entry below describes one T cell receptor beta chain. Its antigen is still unknown. A read error may be the cause here, since a much bigger clone is one base away. To make TCR beta libraries, researchers used iRepertoire HTBI primers and Arm-PCR of CDR3 regions. TCRdb reanalysed the multiplex PCR reads using MiXCR and keeps one entry per CDR3 protein. The sample lists 500,000 to 800,000 distinct CDR3 sequences, around 30% seen once, with about 40% in the top ten. Trimming shortened V by 6 bases and J by 5 bases, and 13 bases separated the two germline ends. This CDR3 is built from 13 residues. Looked up from germline, CDR1 is MDHEN and CDR2 is SYDVKM. Described time point: persistent/refractory GD, antithyroid drugs over 5 years with positive TRAb. RNA extracted from PBMCs served as the sequencing template. Graves' disease diagnoses used American Thyroid Association guidelines. It was an endocrinology department in Xi'an, China, that provided the patients.

This sample is drawn from a study of regulatory T cells in long-lasting Graves disease. On the study more broadly: More than 5 years of antithyroid drugs with positive TSH receptor antibodies defined persistent Graves' disease. Notes on the study in general: Those with persistent Graves' had less TCR diversity than newly diagnosed patients.

The receptor comes from a female donor with Graves disease. The rearrangement links TRBV28 to TRBJ1-2; a weak D match, TRBD1 (5 bases). The specimen was peripheral blood mononuclear cells (PBMCs), collected when the disease was refractory, from a patient treated with antithyroid drugs. CDR3 nucleotide sequence: TGTGCCAGCAGCCGGGACCTGTCTTATGGCTACACCTTC. Its translation is CASSRDLSYGYTF.